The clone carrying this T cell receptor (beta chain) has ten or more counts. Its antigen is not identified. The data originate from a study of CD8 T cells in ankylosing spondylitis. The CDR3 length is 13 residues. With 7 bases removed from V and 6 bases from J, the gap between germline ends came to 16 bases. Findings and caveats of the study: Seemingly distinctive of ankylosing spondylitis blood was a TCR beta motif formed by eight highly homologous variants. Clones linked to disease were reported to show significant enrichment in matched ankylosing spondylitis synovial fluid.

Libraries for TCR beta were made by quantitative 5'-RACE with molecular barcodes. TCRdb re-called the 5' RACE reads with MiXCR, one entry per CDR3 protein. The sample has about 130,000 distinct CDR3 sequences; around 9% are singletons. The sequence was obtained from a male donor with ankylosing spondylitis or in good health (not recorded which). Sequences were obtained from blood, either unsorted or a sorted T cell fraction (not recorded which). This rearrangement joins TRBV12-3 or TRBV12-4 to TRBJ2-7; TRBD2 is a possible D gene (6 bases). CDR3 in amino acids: CASTGRGAPEQYF. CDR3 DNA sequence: TGTGCCAGCACTGGCCGCGGGGCGCCCGAGCAGTACTTC.